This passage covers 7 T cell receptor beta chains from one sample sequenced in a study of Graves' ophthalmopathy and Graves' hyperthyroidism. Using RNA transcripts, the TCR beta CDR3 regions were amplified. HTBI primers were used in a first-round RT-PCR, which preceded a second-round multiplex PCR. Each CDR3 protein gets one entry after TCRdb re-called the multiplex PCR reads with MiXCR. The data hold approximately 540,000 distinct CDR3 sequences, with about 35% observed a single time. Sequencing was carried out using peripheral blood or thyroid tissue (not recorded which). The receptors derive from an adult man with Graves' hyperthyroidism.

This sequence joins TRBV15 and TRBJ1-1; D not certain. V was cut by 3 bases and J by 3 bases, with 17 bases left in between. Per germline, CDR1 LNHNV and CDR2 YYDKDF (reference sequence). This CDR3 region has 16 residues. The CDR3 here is CATSSVASGSHTEAFF. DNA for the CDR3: TGTGCCACCAGCAGCGTAGCCTCGGGATCGCACACTGAAGCTTTCTTT.

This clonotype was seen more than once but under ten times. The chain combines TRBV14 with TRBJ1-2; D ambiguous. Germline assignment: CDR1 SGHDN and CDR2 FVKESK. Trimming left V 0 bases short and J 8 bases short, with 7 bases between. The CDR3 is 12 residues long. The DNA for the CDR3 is TGTGCCAGCAGCCAAGATCAGCCCGGCTACACCTTC. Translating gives CASSQDQPGYTF.

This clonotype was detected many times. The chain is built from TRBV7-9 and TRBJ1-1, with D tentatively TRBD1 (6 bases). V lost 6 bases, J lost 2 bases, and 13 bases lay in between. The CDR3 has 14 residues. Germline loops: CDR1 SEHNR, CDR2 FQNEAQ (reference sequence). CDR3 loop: CASRPVGGNTEAFF. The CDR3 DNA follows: TGTGCCAGCAGGCCCGTGGGGGGCAACACTGAAGCTTTCTTT.

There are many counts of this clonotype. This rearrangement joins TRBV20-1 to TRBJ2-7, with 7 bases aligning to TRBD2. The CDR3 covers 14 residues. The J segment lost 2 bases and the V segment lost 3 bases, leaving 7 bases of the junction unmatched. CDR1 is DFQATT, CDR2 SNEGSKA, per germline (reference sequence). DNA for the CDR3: TGCAGTGCTAGCGTCTCGCGGGAGACCTACGAGCAGTACTTC. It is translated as CSASVSRETYEQYF.

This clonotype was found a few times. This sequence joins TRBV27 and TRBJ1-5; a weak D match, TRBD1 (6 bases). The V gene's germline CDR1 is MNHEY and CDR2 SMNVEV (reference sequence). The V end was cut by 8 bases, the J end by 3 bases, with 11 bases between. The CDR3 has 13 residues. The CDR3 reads CASPQGPNQPQHF. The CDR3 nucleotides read TGTGCCAGCCCACAGGGCCCCAATCAGCCCCAGCATTTT.

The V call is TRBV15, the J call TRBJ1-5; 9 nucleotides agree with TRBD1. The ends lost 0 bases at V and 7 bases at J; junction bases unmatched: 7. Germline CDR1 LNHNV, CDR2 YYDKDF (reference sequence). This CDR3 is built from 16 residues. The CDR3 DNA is TGTGCCACCAGCAGAGATGCAGGGACAGGGACGCAGCCCCAGCATTTT. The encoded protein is CATSRDAGTGTQPQHF.

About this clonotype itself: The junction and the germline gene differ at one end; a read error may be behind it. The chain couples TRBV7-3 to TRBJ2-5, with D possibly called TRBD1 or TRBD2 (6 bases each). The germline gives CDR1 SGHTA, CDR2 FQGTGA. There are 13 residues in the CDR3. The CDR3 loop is CATTRSEGGIRFF. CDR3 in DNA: TGTGCCACGACACGATCTGAAGGGGGGATACGGTTCTTC.